This T cell receptor (beta chain) originates from a study of cytomegalovirus exposure and HLA in healthy donors. The germline CDR1 and CDR2 sequences are MNHEY and SMNVEV (reference sequence). The CDR3 covers 14 residues. J gave up 4 bases and V 10 bases, and 10 bases lay outside the gene matches. The PCR employed 60 Vbeta primers together with 13 Jbeta primers. Clones were read by immunoSEQ multiplex PCR, and TCRdb kept only the in-frame ones, dropping some. This listing includes approximately 51,000 clones. This chain uses TRBV27 with TRBJ2-3; 8 positions match TRBD2. The sequence came from a man aged 40-49 years in good health and CMV-seropositive. Sequencing was performed on PBMCs. In DNA, the CDR3 is TGTGCCACCACTCGGGGGGGCACGGCAGATACGCAGTATTTT. It encodes CATTRGGTADTQYF.